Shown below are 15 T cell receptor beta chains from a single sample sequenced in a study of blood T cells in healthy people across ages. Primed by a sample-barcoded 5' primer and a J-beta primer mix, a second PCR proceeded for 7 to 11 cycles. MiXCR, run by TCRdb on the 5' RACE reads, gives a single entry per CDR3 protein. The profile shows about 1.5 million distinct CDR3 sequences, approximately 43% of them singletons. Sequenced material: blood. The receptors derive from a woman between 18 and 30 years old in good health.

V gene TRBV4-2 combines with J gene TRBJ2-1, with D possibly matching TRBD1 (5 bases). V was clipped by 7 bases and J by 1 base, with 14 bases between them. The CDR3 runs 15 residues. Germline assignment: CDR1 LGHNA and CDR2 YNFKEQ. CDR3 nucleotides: TGTGCCAGCACCCTTGTGACAGATTCCTACAATGAGCAGTTCTTC. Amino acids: CASTLVTDSYNEQFF.

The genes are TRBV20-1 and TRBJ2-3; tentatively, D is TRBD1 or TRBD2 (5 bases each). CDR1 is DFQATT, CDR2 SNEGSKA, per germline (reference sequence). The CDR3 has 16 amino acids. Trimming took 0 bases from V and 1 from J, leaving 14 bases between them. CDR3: CSAREGPGPGTDTQYF. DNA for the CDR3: TGCAGTGCTAGAGAGGGTCCGGGACCTGGCACAGATACGCAGTATTTT.

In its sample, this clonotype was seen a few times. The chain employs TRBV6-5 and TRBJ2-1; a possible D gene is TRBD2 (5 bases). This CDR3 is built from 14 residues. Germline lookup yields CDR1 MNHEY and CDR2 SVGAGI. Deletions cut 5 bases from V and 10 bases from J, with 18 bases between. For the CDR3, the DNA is TGTGCCAGCAGTCGACCCGGCGGGTCGGGCGAGCAGTTCTTC. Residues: CASSRPGGSGEQFF.

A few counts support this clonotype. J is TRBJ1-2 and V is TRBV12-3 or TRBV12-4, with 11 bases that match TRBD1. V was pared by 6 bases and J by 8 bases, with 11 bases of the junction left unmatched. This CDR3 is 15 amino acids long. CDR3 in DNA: TGTGCCAGCAGACCCCGGACAGGGGGCGCCTGGGGCTACACCTTC. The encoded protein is CASRPRTGGAWGYTF.

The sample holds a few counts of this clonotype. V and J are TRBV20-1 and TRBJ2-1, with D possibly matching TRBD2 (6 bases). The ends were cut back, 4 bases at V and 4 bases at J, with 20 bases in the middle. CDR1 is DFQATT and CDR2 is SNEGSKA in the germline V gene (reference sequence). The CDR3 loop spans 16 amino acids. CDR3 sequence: CSAIPNRGSGYNEQFF. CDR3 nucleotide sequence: TGCAGTGCTATACCAAATCGAGGTAGCGGTTACAATGAGCAGTTCTTC.

The CDR3 spells CASSYTGQPWGYTF. The CDR3 bases are TGTGCCAGCAGTTACACGGGACAGCCGTGGGGCTACACCTTC. The V call is TRBV27, the J call TRBJ1-2, with 7 bases aligning to TRBD1. J was trimmed by 8 bases and V by 4 bases; bases with no gene match: 10. CDR1 and CDR2 from the germline V gene are MNHEY and SMNVEV (reference sequence). The CDR3 has 14 amino acids.

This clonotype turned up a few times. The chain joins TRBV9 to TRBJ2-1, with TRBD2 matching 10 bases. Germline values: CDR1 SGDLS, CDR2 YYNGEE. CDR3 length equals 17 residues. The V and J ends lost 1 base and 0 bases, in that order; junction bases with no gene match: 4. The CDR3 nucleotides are TGTGCCAGCAGCGTAAGAAGCGGGAGGGCCTCCTACAATGAGCAGTTCTTC. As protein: CASSVRSGRASYNEQFF. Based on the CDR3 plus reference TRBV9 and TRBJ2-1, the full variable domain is DSGVTQTPKHLITATGQRVTLRCSPRSGDLSVYWYQQSLDQGLQFLIQYYNGEERAKGNILERFSAQQFPDLHSELNLSSLELGDSALYFCASSVRSGRASYNEQFFGPGTRLTVL.

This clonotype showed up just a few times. The CDR3 DNA is TGTGCCAGCAGCTTAGGGGTTGGAATTAGCGGAAGCTCCTACGAGCAGTACTTC. It codes for CASSLGVGISGSSYEQYF. The chain employs TRBV11-2 and TRBJ2-7, with D perhaps TRBD2 (6 bases). The CDR3 has 18 amino acids. V dropped 1 base and J dropped 0 bases, with 19 bases sitting between them. Germline V gives CDR1 SGHAT, CDR2 FQNNGV. Combining the CDR3 with reference TRBV11-2 and TRBJ2-7 gives the whole variable domain EAGVAQSPRYKIIEKRQSVAFWCNPISGHATLYWYQQILGQGPKLLIQFQNNGVVDDSQLPKDRFSAERLKGVDSTLKIQPAKLEDSAVYLCASSLGVGISGSSYEQYFGPGTRLTVT.

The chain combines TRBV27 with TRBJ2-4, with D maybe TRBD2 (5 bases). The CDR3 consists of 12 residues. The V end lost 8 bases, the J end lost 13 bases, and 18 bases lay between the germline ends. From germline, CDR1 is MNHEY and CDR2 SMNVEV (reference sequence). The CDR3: CASGQFNGEQYF. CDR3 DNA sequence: TGTGCCAGCGGCCAGTTCAATGGGGAGCAGTACTTC.

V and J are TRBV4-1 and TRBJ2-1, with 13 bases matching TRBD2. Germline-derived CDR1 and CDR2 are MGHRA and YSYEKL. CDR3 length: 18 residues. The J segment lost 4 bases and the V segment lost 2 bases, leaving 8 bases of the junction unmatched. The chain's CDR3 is CASSQTPGLAGEYNEQFF. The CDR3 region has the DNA TGCGCCAGCAGCCAAACTCCTGGACTAGCGGGGGAGTACAATGAGCAGTTCTTC.

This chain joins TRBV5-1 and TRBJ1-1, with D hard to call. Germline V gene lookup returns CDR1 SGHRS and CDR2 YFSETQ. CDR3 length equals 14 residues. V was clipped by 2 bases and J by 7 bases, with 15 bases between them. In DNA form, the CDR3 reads TGCGCCAGCAGCTTCACATTGACGGGGATTGAAGCTTTCTTT. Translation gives CASSFTLTGIEAFF.

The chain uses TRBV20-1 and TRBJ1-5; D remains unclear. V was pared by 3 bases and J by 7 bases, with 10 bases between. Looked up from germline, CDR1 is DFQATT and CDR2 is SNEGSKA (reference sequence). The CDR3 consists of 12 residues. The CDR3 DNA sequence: TGCAGTGCTAGTTCGGGGAGACAGCCCCAGCATTTT. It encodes CSASSGRQPQHF.

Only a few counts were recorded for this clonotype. The CDR3 DNA follows: TGTGCCAGCAGTCTGACAGGGGTCAAGAATGAGCAGTTCTTC. It is translated as CASSLTGVKNEQFF. The chain combines TRBV12-3 or TRBV12-4 with TRBJ2-1, with TRBD1 matching 8 bases. The CDR3 extends over 14 amino acids. Trimming at V came to 5 bases and at J to 7 bases, leaving 7 bases not matched to a gene.

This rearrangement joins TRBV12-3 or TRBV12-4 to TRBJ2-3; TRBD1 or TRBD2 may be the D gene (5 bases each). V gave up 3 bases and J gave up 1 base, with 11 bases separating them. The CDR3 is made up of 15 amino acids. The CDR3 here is CASSFLGTRTDTQYF. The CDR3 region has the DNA TGTGCCAGCAGTTTTCTAGGGACCCGCACAGATACGCAGTATTTT.

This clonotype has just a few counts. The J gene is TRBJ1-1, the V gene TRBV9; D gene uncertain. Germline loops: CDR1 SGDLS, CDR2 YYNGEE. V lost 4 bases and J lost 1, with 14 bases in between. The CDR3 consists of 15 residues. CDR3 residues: CASSKDGQRNTEAFF. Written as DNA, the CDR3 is TGTGCCAGCAGCAAGGACGGTCAACGGAACACTGAAGCTTTCTTT. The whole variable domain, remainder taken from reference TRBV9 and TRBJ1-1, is DSGVTQTPKHLITATGQRVTLRCSPRSGDLSVYWYQQSLDQGLQFLIQYYNGEERAKGNILERFSAQQFPDLHSELNLSSLELGDSALYFCASSKDGQRNTEAFFGQGTRLTVV.